These T cell receptor beta chains were read from a single sample in a study of OX40 agonist ivuxolimab in advanced cancers. Libraries were prepared by immunoSEQ multiplex PCR; TCRdb keeps only in-frame clonotypes and omits some of them. The sample shows roughly 40,000 clones, around 93% of them seen only once. Material: CD4+ or CD8+ T cells sorted from blood, obtained in a trial of the OX40 agonist ivuxolimab. The receptors were gathered from an adult with an advanced solid tumor such as melanoma, head and neck, liver or kidney cancer. Both conserved end residues are part of each CDR3. Each record gives: J gene, clone size, V gene, D gene, CDR3 DNA, CDR3 protein. A D gene is named only where the DNA matches it firmly. Some rows have no size entry. The others give once, few or many, or a class for an expanded clone.

TRBJ2-1 | - | TRBV9 | TRBD2 | TGTGCCAGCAGCGTCCGGACTAGCGGGGACAATGAGCAGTTCTTC | CASSVRTSGDNEQFF
TRBJ2-1 | few | TRBV25-1 | TRBD2 | TGTGCCAGCAGTTTCGGCGGGGGGTACAATGAGCAGTTCTTC | CASSFGGGYNEQFF
TRBJ2-7 | - | TRBV5-6 | TRBD2 | TGTGCCAGCAGCTTGTATGAGGTTAGCGGGAGTACCTACGAGCAGTACTTC | CASSLYEVSGSTYEQYF
TRBJ2-7 | - | TRBV5-6 | - | TGTGCCAGCAGCTTCGTTGCGGGAATCTACGAGCAGTACTTC | CASSFVAGIYEQYF
TRBJ2-1 | - | TRBV9 | TRBD2 | TGTGCCAGCAGCCTTATAGCGGGAGCCTACAATGAGCAGTTCTTC | CASSLIAGAYNEQFF
TRBJ1-2 | - | TRBV9 | - | TGTGCCAGCAGCGCGGTCGGGGGGGCTAACTATGGCTACACCTTC | CASSAVGGANYGYTF
TRBJ2-1 | - | TRBV5-8 | - | TGTGCCAGCAGCTTGGGGCTCAGCTCCTACAATGAGCAGTTCTTC | CASSLGLSSYNEQFF
TRBJ2-5 | - | TRBV13 | TRBD2 | TGTGCCAGCAGCTTGGGACTAGCGGGAGTGGAGACCCAGTACTTC | CASSLGLAGVETQYF
TRBJ2-2 | - | TRBV5-4 | - | TGTGCCAGCAGCTTGGCAGGGTACGGCGGGGAGCTGTTTTTT | CASSLAGYGGELFF
TRBJ2-7 | - | TRBV4-1 | TRBD2 | TGCGCCAGCAGCCAAGAAGAACTAGCGGGAGGCGAGCAGTACTTC | CASSQEELAGGEQYF
TRBJ2-5 | once | TRBV27 | - | TGTGCCAGCAGTCTTCAGGCACGGACGGTTGAGACCCAGTACTTC | CASSLQARTVETQYF